The 18 T cell receptor beta chains below were found in one sample sequenced in a study of blood T cell repertoires in COVID-19. Assay used: immunoSEQ multiplex PCR; TCRdb lists only in-frame clones, some missing. The sample shows about 180,000 clones, 86% of them seen only once. Material for sequencing was peripheral blood. These receptors were obtained from a man in his 70s with active or convalescent COVID-19.

In its sample, this clone was seen a few times. The CDR3 loop reads CASSQDGQIHQPQHF. The DNA of the CDR3 is TGCGCCAGCAGCCAAGATGGACAGATTCATCAGCCCCAGCATTTT. The chain has TRBV4-3 and TRBJ1-5; the D gene is possibly TRBD1 (6 bases). V was trimmed by 0 bases and J by 5 bases, leaving 11 bases between them. Germline V gene lookup returns CDR1 LGHNA and CDR2 YSLEER. The CDR3 is 15 amino acids.

This chain uses TRBV19 with TRBJ1-1; tentative D call: TRBD1 (5 bases). V was shortened by 1 base and J by 1 base, with 13 bases between the two germline ends. From germline, CDR1 is LNHDA and CDR2 SQIVND (reference sequence). The CDR3 covers 16 residues. The CDR3 spells CASSIGRQRTNTEAFF. Here the CDR3 DNA reads TGTGCCAGTAGTATAGGTCGACAGAGGACGAACACTGAAGCTTTCTTT.

J is TRBJ2-1 and V is TRBV6-2 or TRBV6-3, with 10 positions matching TRBD2. The trim removed 6 bases at V and 0 bases at J, leaving 2 bases unmatched. Per the germline V gene, CDR1 is MNHEY and CDR2 is SVGEGT. The CDR3 length is 15 residues. In DNA, the CDR3 is TGTGCCAGCAGCTCTAGCGGGAGCTCCTACAATGAGCAGTTCTTC. As protein: CASSSSGSSYNEQFF.

The chain joins TRBV7-9 to TRBJ2-7, with 10 nucleotides matching TRBD1. CDR3 length: 16 amino acids. The germline CDR1 and CDR2 sequences are SEHNR and FQNEAQ (reference sequence). The junction had 4 bases not matched to a gene; V was cut back by 1 base and J by 1 base. The CDR3 here is CASSLVGDRGSYEQYF. CDR3 nucleotides: TGTGCCAGCAGCTTAGTTGGGGACAGGGGATCCTACGAGCAGTACTTC.

The chain is built from TRBV25-1 and TRBJ1-4; D is possibly TRBD1 (5 bases). V lost 1 base and J lost 8, with 14 bases in between. CDR1 and CDR2 (germline): MGHDK, SYGVNS. This CDR3 is 15 amino acids long. The CDR3 bases are TGTGCCAGCAGTGAATTCGCCGGGGGGGGAGAAAAACTGTTTTTT. Its translation: CASSEFAGGGEKLFF.

The chain couples TRBV6-2 or TRBV6-3 to TRBJ1-2, with a tentative D call TRBD1 (6 bases). The CDR3 consists of 17 residues. The germline V and J ends were trimmed by 3 bases and 2 bases, with 19 bases remaining between them. Germline V CDR1 and CDR2: MNHEY, SVGEGT. The CDR3 loop is CASSYSPQGHDNYGYTF. The CDR3 nucleotides read TGTGCCAGCAGTTATTCACCACAGGGTCATGACAACTATGGCTACACCTTC.

In this sample, this clone turned up once. This chain links TRBV11-2 with TRBJ1-1; 7 bases align to TRBD1. CDR3 size: 15 residues. Germline assignment: CDR1 SGHAT and CDR2 FQNNGV. V lost 0 bases, J lost 1 base, and 2 bases stayed unmatched. The CDR3 loop is CASSLDRTGNTEAFF. CDR3 DNA sequence: TGTGCCAGCAGCTTAGACCGGACAGGGAACACTGAAGCTTTCTTT.

The gene calls are TRBV9 and TRBJ2-1; 11 nucleotides match TRBD2. Looked up from germline, CDR1 is SGDLS and CDR2 is YYNGEE. V shed 3 bases, J shed 4 bases, and the junction held 6 bases outside the gene matches. The CDR3 runs 16 residues. CDR3: CASSGSRTSGYNEQFF. The CDR3 coding sequence is TGTGCCAGCAGCGGCTCCAGGACTAGCGGGTACAATGAGCAGTTCTTC.

The chain carries TRBV28 and TRBJ1-2; TRBD1 matches 11 bases. The J segment lost 0 bases and the V segment lost 6 bases, leaving 9 bases of the junction unmatched. The CDR3 extends over 17 amino acids. The germline V gene encodes CDR1 MDHEN and CDR2 SYDVKM. DNA of the CDR3: TGTGCCAGCAGCACTCCCCGGGGACAGGGGGCTAACTATGGCTACACCTTC. Amino acids: CASSTPRGQGANYGYTF.

The chain is built from TRBV15 and TRBJ2-1; D may be TRBD2 (5 bases). Germline-derived CDR1 and CDR2 are LNHNV and YYDKDF (reference sequence). Trimming pared 7 bases from V and 1 base from J, leaving 11 bases between. The CDR3 has 14 amino acids. CDR3 DNA sequence: TGTGCCACCATAGCGCTTCCTTCCTACAATGAGCAGTTCTTC. It codes for CATIALPSYNEQFF.

This chain links TRBV6-5 with TRBJ2-2; D is possibly TRBD2 (6 bases). Germline V lookup: CDR1 MNHEY, CDR2 SVGAGI. There are 15 residues in the CDR3. The ends were cut back, 8 bases at V and 0 bases at J, with 13 bases in the middle. CDR3 in amino acids: CASRGAGPNTGELFF. The DNA for the CDR3 is TGTGCCAGCCGCGGGGCGGGGCCGAACACCGGGGAGCTGTTTTTT.

J is TRBJ1-2 and V is TRBV5-4; 7 bases line up with TRBD1. Germline CDR1 SGHNT, CDR2 YYREEE (reference sequence). The ends lost 5 bases at V and 1 base at J; junction bases unmatched: 5. The CDR3 totals 14 residues. CDR3 amino acids: CASRKDRNNYGYTF. The CDR3 DNA reads TGTGCCAGCAGGAAGGACAGGAATAACTATGGCTACACCTTC.

A word on this clone: The sample contains more than one DNA sequence encoding this CDR3. The chain carries TRBV30 and TRBJ1-1; D unresolved. V shed 0 bases and J shed 2 bases, with 7 bases lying between them. CDR1 and CDR2 (germline): GTSNPN, SVGIG (reference sequence). CDR3 length: 13 residues. The CDR3 protein is CAWSVRRNTEAFF. CDR3 DNA sequence: TGTGCCTGGAGTGTGCGGAGAAACACTGAAGCTTTCTTT.

The count of this clone is one. The rearrangement joins TRBV7-9 to TRBJ2-1; D might be TRBD2 (6 bases). Trimming shortened V by 5 bases and J by 2 bases, and 16 bases separated the two germline ends. In germline, CDR1 is SEHNR, CDR2 FQNEAQ (reference sequence). This CDR3 contains 16 residues. The CDR3 loop reads CASSIGGLWAYNEQFF. As DNA, the CDR3 is TGTGCCAGCAGCATCGGAGGGCTTTGGGCCTACAATGAGCAGTTCTTC. The whole variable domain, remainder taken from reference TRBV7-9 and TRBJ2-1, is DTGVSQNPRHKITKRGQNVTFRCDPISEHNRLYWYRQTLGQGPEFLTYFQNEAQLEKSRLLSDRFSAERPKGSFSTLEIQRTEQGDSAMYLCASSIGGLWAYNEQFFGPGTRLTVL.

This clone was detected only a few times. CDR3 nucleotides: TGTGCCAGCAGCCAAGGACGGCCAGGGGCGCCTGGGACAGATACGCAGTATTTT. Its protein product is CASSQGRPGAPGTDTQYF. The rearrangement joins TRBV3-1 (or the pseudogene TRBV3-2) to TRBJ2-3, with TRBD1 as a possible D gene (6 bases). The CDR3 spans 18 residues. V was cut by 1 base and J by 3 bases, with 20 bases left in between. CDR1 and CDR2 (germline): LGHDT, YNNKEL (reference sequence).

The chain recombines TRBV2 with TRBJ1-1; tentative D call: TRBD1 (6 bases). Germline V gives CDR1 SNHLY, CDR2 FYNNEI. This CDR3 region has 11 residues. Trimming took off 7 bases at V and 11 bases at J, with 14 bases between the two ends. As DNA, the CDR3 is TGTGCCAGCACCGAAGGGGGGGCGGCTTTCTTT. This codes for CASTEGGAAFF.

This clone was recorded once. The chain employs TRBV4-3 and TRBJ2-7, with D perhaps TRBD1 (6 bases). Between the trimmed V and J ends, which lost 1 base and 1 base, there was a span of 14 bases. The CDR3 spans 16 residues. The germline CDR1 and CDR2 sequences are LGHNA and YSLEER. CDR3 sequence: CASSQGRGQLSYEQYF. The CDR3 DNA sequence: TGCGCCAGCAGCCAAGGACGTGGACAGCTGTCCTACGAGCAGTACTTC.

The chain couples TRBV15 to TRBJ2-7; 8 bases align to TRBD1. The V gene end was trimmed by 1 base and the J gene end by 2 bases; junction bases not matched to a gene: 4. Germline V lookup: CDR1 LNHNV, CDR2 YYDKDF (reference sequence). The CDR3 is made up of 15 amino acids. The CDR3 here is CATSRGRQGPYEQYF. Written as DNA, the CDR3 is TGTGCCACCAGCAGAGGCCGACAGGGGCCCTACGAGCAGTACTTC.